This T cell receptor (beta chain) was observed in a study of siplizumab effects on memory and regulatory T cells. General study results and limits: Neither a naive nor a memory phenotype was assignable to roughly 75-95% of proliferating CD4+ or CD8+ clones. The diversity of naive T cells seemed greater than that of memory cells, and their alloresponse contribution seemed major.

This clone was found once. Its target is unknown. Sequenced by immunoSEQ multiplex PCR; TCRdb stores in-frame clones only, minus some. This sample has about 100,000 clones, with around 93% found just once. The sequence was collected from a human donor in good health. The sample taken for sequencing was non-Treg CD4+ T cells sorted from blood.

CDR3 DNA: TGTGCCAGCAGCGTAGGTGGACAGGGAACATTTGAGCAGTACTTC. Amino acid sequence: CASSVGGQGTFEQYF. This sequence joins TRBV9 and TRBJ2-7; the match to TRBD1 covers 8 bases. From germline, CDR1 is SGDLS and CDR2 YYNGEE. The CDR3 runs 15 residues. With V trimmed by 0 bases and J by 7 bases, 9 bases remained unmatched.